This T cell receptor beta chain comes out of a study of shared clonotypes between healthy human individuals. This clone was found a few times. Antigen unknown. Study-level findings and limits: Donors were few, which limited the genetic and exposure-history diversity represented. It was expected that sequencing depth would affect clonotype sharing among donors. Sample collection involved blood only; tissue repertoires are likely different. Researchers found naive subsets generally carried larger estimated richness than memory subsets.

Only in-frame clones appear in the TCRdb table, and some are missing; sequencing was by immunoSEQ multiplex PCR. In the table there are under 1,100,000 clones, about 75% of which are singletons. This receptor was obtained from a man between 18 and 29 years old in good health. Sequenced: memory CD4+ T cells sorted from blood. Subset here: CD45RA-negative fraction.

The CDR3 spells CASSLLGGEQFF. Written as DNA, the CDR3 is TGTGCCAGCAGCTTATTAGGCGGTGAGCAGTTCTTC. This sequence joins TRBV7-2 and TRBJ2-1; D gene ambiguous. The CDR3 totals 12 residues. Trimming cost V 2 bases and J 9 bases, with 8 bases left between them. The germline V gene encodes CDR1 SGHTA and CDR2 FQGNSA. The full variable domain, with the rest looked up from reference TRBV7-2 and TRBJ2-1, is GAGVSQSPSNKVTEKGKDVELRCDPISGHTALYWYRQSLGQGLEFLIYFQGNSAPDKSGLPSDRFSAERTGGSVSTLTIQRTQQEDSAVYLCASSLLGGEQFFGPGTRLTVL.